This T cell receptor beta chain stems from a study of human T cells and chemical hapten exposure. Study-wide background: DPC 0.01% went on the upper back by patch test, with reading at 6 days.

Single cDNA molecules in the library carried unique molecular identifiers attached during preparation. TCRdb analysed the RACE reads with MiXCR anew, one entry per CDR3 protein. The data hold about 73,000 distinct CDR3 sequences, with 8.5% observed a single time. Regarding time point: patch test 2, 6 weeks after DPC sensitization. Stated treatment: therapeutic diphenylcyclopropenone sensitization with weekly scalp DPC. The CDR3 sequence is 12 residues long. Trimming stripped 6 bases from V and 0 bases from J, with 5 bases between. CDR1 and CDR2 (germline): MRHNA, SNTAGT. The sample holds many counts of this clonotype.

The chain has TRBV6-4 and TRBJ1-1; no reliable D call. The receptor comes from a woman between 50 and 59 years old with alopecia areata. Some clones in this sample may be carry-over from other donors' samples. This material consisted of whole blood, taken in connection with sensitization to the hapten diphenylcyclopropenone (DPC). Here the CDR3 DNA reads TGTGCCAGCAGAGCTATGAACACTGAAGCTTTCTTT. Protein sequence: CASRAMNTEAFF.